These 28 T cell receptor beta chains were sequenced from one sample in a study of OX40 agonist ivuxolimab in advanced cancers. Only in-frame clones appear in the TCRdb table, and some are missing; sequencing was by immunoSEQ multiplex PCR. The sample includes around 44,000 clones, around nine tenths of them seen just once. The sequencing here drew on CD4+ or CD8+ T cells sorted from blood, taken in a trial of the OX40 agonist ivuxolimab. The receptors were gathered from an adult with an advanced solid tumor such as melanoma, head and neck, liver or kidney cancer.

This clone came up a few times. The V call is TRBV20-1, the J call TRBJ1-2, with D hard to call. Germline-derived CDR1 and CDR2 are DFQATT and SNEGSKA (reference sequence). Trimming stripped 4 bases from V and 7 bases from J, with 10 bases between. The CDR3 runs to 11 residues. The CDR3 region has the DNA TGCAGTGCTACAGAGGGCGGTGGCTACACCTTC. It codes for CSATEGGGYTF.

The rearrangement links TRBV6-6 to TRBJ2-7; TRBD1 matches 8 bases. Germline trimming cut 6 bases from V and 7 bases from J; bases unmatched to any gene: 11. From germline, CDR1 is MNHNY and CDR2 SVGAGI (reference sequence). This CDR3 spans 14 amino acids. The CDR3 nucleotides read TGTGCCAGCAGGGCAGGGGGCTATGTGGAAGAGCAGTACTTC. Residues: CASRAGGYVEEQYF.

The gene calls are TRBV9 and TRBJ2-3; tentatively, D is TRBD2 (6 bases). Trimming cost V 1 base and J 0 bases, with 21 bases left between them. Germline CDR1 SGDLS, CDR2 YYNGEE. The CDR3 has 19 amino acids. The chain's CDR3 is CASSVPVTGGESSTDTQYF. The DNA of the CDR3 is TGTGCCAGCAGCGTACCAGTAACCGGCGGGGAGTCTAGCACAGATACGCAGTATTTT.

The V gene is TRBV19, the J gene TRBJ1-1; TRBD1 is a possible D gene (5 bases). This CDR3 is built from 15 residues. Germline V CDR1 and CDR2: LNHDA, SQIVND (reference sequence). Between the trimmed V and J ends, which lost 6 bases and 3 bases, there was a span of 17 bases. The CDR3 DNA reads as TGTGCCAGTAGACCTTCGGAGGGACGGTACACTGAAGCTTTCTTT. It specifies CASRPSEGRYTEAFF.

The genes are TRBV29-1 and TRBJ2-7; 11 positions match TRBD1. Germline CDR1 SQVTM, CDR2 ANQGSEA. The V and J ends lost 5 bases and 5 bases, in that order; junction bases with no gene match: 8. The CDR3 contains 14 residues. CDR3 DNA sequence: TGCAGCGTTTTCGGACAGGGGGCGCTGGACGAGCAGTACTTC. Protein sequence: CSVFGQGALDEQYF.

This clone was detected only once. This chain connects TRBV6-4 to TRBJ2-1; the D call may be TRBD1 or TRBD2 (6 bases each). The CDR3 extends over 14 amino acids. Germline V lookup: CDR1 MRHNA, CDR2 SNTAGT. V lost 5 bases and J 6 bases, leaving 14 bases between the germline ends. The CDR3 region is CASSTQWGANEQFF. Written as DNA, the CDR3 is TGTGCCAGCAGTACCCAGTGGGGGGCCAATGAGCAGTTCTTC.

The rearrangement links TRBV11-2 to TRBJ1-5, with a weak D call TRBD1 (5 bases). V was clipped by 4 bases and J by 6 bases, with 13 bases between them. Germline values: CDR1 SGHAT, CDR2 FQNNGV. The CDR3 is made up of 14 amino acids. The CDR3 DNA sequence: TGTGCCAGCAGCTCCGAGGGGATAGCTCAGCCCCAGCATTTT. This sequence encodes CASSSEGIAQPQHF.

J is TRBJ2-7 and V is TRBV29-1; TRBD1 matches 7 bases. The J segment lost 1 base and the V segment lost 1 base, leaving 4 bases of the junction unmatched. CDR1 and CDR2 from the germline V gene are SQVTM and ANQGSEA. The CDR3 is 14 amino acids. CDR3 sequence: CSVEAGQTSYEQYF. For the CDR3, the DNA is TGCAGCGTTGAAGCGGGACAGACTTCCTACGAGCAGTACTTC.

The chain combines TRBV6-6 with TRBJ2-1; perhaps TRBD1 as D (6 bases). This CDR3 is built from 13 residues. From germline, CDR1 is MNHNY and CDR2 SVGAGI (reference sequence). V was clipped by 4 bases and J by 7 bases, with 11 bases between them. Here the CDR3 DNA reads TGTGCCAGCAGTTCAGGGGCGAGAAATGAGCAGTTCTTC. Amino acids: CASSSGARNEQFF.

This chain joins TRBV7-9 and TRBJ1-4, with TRBD1 as a possible D gene (5 bases). With 7 bases removed from V and 4 bases from J, the gap between germline ends came to 10 bases. Germline V gene data show CDR1 as SEHNR and CDR2 as FQNEAQ (reference sequence). CDR3 length equals 13 residues. The CDR3 protein is CASKGTDNEKLFF. For the CDR3, the DNA is TGTGCCAGCAAGGGGACGGATAATGAAAAACTGTTTTTT.

This chain links TRBV11-2 with TRBJ2-5; D is possibly TRBD1 or TRBD2 (6 bases each). The J call may not be correct, given that the DNA end is closer to TRBJ2-7. There are 15 residues in the CDR3. Germline V gene lookup returns CDR1 SGHAT and CDR2 FQNNGV. In DNA, the CDR3 is TGTGCCAGCAGCTTGCAGTGGGGGGCATCCTACGAGCAGTACTTC. Translating gives CASSLQWGASYEQYF.

The CDR3 DNA follows: TGTGCCAGCAGTGCGGACAGGGCGGCTTACAATGAGCAGTTCTTC. It encodes CASSADRAAYNEQFF. V is TRBV27 and J is TRBJ2-1, with 8 bases that match TRBD1. The CDR3 spans 15 residues. V dropped 5 bases and J dropped 4; count of bases not matched to a gene: 7. CDR1 is MNHEY and CDR2 is SMNVEV in the germline V gene (reference sequence).

The gene calls are TRBV7-7 and TRBJ2-6; D is uncertain. Per the germline V gene, CDR1 is SSHAT and CDR2 is FNYEAQ (reference sequence). This CDR3 is built from 17 residues. V was shortened by 5 bases and J by 5 bases, with 19 bases between the two germline ends. CDR3 protein: CASSASKCQSRANVLTF. The CDR3 bases are TGTGCCAGCAGCGCGTCTAAGTGCCAAAGTCGGGCCAACGTCCTGACTTTC. The whole variable domain, filled in from reference TRBV7-7 and TRBJ2-6, reads GAGVSQSPRYKVTKRGQDVTLRCDPISSHATLYWYQQALGQGPEFLTYFNYEAQPDKSGLPSDRFSAERPEGSISTLTIQRTEQRDSAMYRCASSASKCQSRANVLTFGAGSRLTVL.

The chain links TRBV7-8 to TRBJ1-1, with D perhaps matching TRBD1 (5 bases). Germline V lookup: CDR1 SGHVS, CDR2 FQNEAQ. The CDR3 runs 16 residues. V gave up 3 bases and J gave up 1 base, with 15 bases separating them. This CDR3 is CASSFGRGPANTEAFF. The CDR3 nucleotides are TGTGCCAGCAGCTTCGGGAGGGGCCCAGCGAACACTGAAGCTTTCTTT.

The CDR3 protein is CASSLSGELFF. CDR3 bases: TGTGCCAGCAGCTTATCCGGGGAGCTGTTTTTT. V and J are TRBV11-1 and TRBJ2-2; D remains unclear. Germline loops: CDR1 SGHAT, CDR2 FQDESV (reference sequence). Trimming cost V 2 bases and J 6 bases, with 1 base left between them. There are 11 residues in the CDR3.

This chain connects TRBV6-5 to TRBJ2-2; maybe TRBD1 (5 bases). V dropped 7 bases and J dropped 7 bases, with 13 bases sitting between them. CDR1 is MNHEY, CDR2 SVGAGI, per germline. The CDR3 runs 13 residues. The CDR3 coding sequence is TGTGCCAGCAACAAAGGGGAAAACGGGGAGCTGTTTTTT. Translating it yields CASNKGENGELFF.

This clone was picked up a small number of times. The V call is TRBV27, the J call TRBJ2-2; tentatively, D is TRBD2 (5 bases). The V end lost 1 base, the J end lost 0 bases, and 9 bases lay between the germline ends. Germline CDR1 reads MNHEY; CDR2 reads SMNVEV (reference sequence). This CDR3 contains 16 residues. The CDR3 protein is CASSLYGVTNTGELFF. The CDR3 DNA reads TGTGCCAGCAGTTTATACGGGGTTACGAACACCGGGGAGCTGTTTTTT.

V and J are TRBV9 and TRBJ2-3, with D perhaps TRBD2 (7 bases). Germline V gene data show CDR1 as SGDLS and CDR2 as YYNGEE. The CDR3 is 15 residues long. V was pared by 0 bases and J by 4 bases, with 12 bases between. CDR3 nucleotide sequence: TGTGCCAGCAGCGTAGGGGGGGGCCTGCCAGATACGCAGTATTTT. Translated, it gives CASSVGGGLPDTQYF.

The chain couples TRBV5-5 to TRBJ1-2; D remains ambiguous. V was trimmed by 1 base and J by 0 bases, leaving 10 bases between them. Germline V gene sequence: CDR1 SGHKS, CDR2 YYEKEE (reference sequence). This CDR3 is built from 15 residues. DNA of the CDR3: TGTGCCAGCAGCTTGAGGGAAATTTCTAACTATGGCTACACCTTC. Its translation is CASSLREISNYGYTF.

V usage is TRBV7-9 and J usage is TRBJ2-7; D unresolved. The CDR3 totals 12 residues. V was trimmed by 0 bases and J by 4 bases, leaving 4 bases between them. CDR1 and CDR2 (germline): SEHNR, FQNEAQ (reference sequence). This chain's CDR3 is CASSLAVYEQYF. CDR3 sequence (DNA): TGTGCCAGCAGCTTAGCCGTTTACGAGCAGTACTTC.

This clone has a single count. The rearrangement joins TRBV6-1 to TRBJ1-1, with D possibly TRBD1 on 6 matching bases. Germline loops: CDR1 MNHNS, CDR2 SASEGT. V shed 2 bases and J shed 2 bases, with 12 bases lying between them. This CDR3 region has 15 residues. The CDR3 DNA is TGTGCCAGCAGTGAAAGGCAGGGGTTTAACACTGAAGCTTTCTTT. Protein product: CASSERQGFNTEAFF.

The chain couples TRBV27 to TRBJ1-2; perhaps TRBD1 as D (6 bases). CDR1 is MNHEY and CDR2 is SMNVEV in the germline V gene (reference sequence). This CDR3 is built from 14 residues. Trimming left V 0 bases short and J 7 bases short, with 12 bases between. The CDR3 sequence is CASSLSGGFGGYTF. In DNA form, the CDR3 reads TGTGCCAGCAGTTTATCCGGGGGCTTCGGTGGCTACACCTTC.

This chain links TRBV9 with TRBJ1-1; 8 positions match TRBD1. V shed 0 bases, J shed 3 bases, and the junction held 1 base outside the gene matches. Germline CDR1 reads SGDLS; CDR2 reads YYNGEE. This CDR3 has 14 amino acids. The CDR3 sequence: CASSVVQGDTEAFF. CDR3 sequence (DNA): TGTGCCAGCAGCGTAGTACAGGGGGACACTGAAGCTTTCTTT. The entire variable domain, with the rest obtained from reference TRBV9 and TRBJ1-1, is as follows: DSGVTQTPKHLITATGQRVTLRCSPRSGDLSVYWYQQSLDQGLQFLIQYYNGEERAKGNILERFSAQQFPDLHSELNLSSLELGDSALYFCASSVVQGDTEAFFGQGTRLTVV.

This clone was seen a single time. The rearrangement joins TRBV7-6 to TRBJ2-1; 10 bases map to TRBD1. The CDR3 has 17 residues. Looked up from germline, CDR1 is SGHVS and CDR2 is FNYEAQ. The V gene end was trimmed by 5 bases and the J gene end by 4 bases; junction bases not matched to a gene: 11. The CDR3 loop reads CASSPAGAGQGYNEQFF. The CDR3 nucleotides are TGTGCCAGCAGCCCGGCCGGGGCGGGACAGGGGTACAATGAGCAGTTCTTC.

V and J are TRBV10-1 and TRBJ2-7; no reliable D call. CDR1 is WNHNN, CDR2 SYGVQD, per germline (reference sequence). Trimming cost V 6 bases and J 6 bases, with 18 bases left between them. CDR3 length: 14 residues. The CDR3 loop is CASSATGSGAEQYF. The DNA for the CDR3 is TGCGCCAGCAGCGCCACCGGGTCAGGTGCCGAGCAGTACTTC.

The chain links TRBV2 to TRBJ2-7, with D hard to call. The CDR3 contains 13 residues. Trimming took off 3 bases at V and 0 bases at J, with 6 bases between the two ends. CDR1 is SNHLY and CDR2 is FYNNEI in the germline V gene. CDR3 protein: CASSDAVSYEQYF. The CDR3 DNA follows: TGTGCCAGCAGTGATGCGGTCTCCTACGAGCAGTACTTC. Full variable domain (remainder filled in from reference TRBV2 and TRBJ2-7): EPEVTQTPSHQVTQMGQEVILRCVPISNHLYFYWYRQILGQKVEFLVSFYNNEISEKSEIFDDQFSVERPDGSNFTLKIRSTKLEDSAMYFCASSDAVSYEQYFGPGTRLTVT.

With regard to this clone: Additional DNA sequences in this sample encode the identical CDR3. CDR3 in DNA: TGTGCCAGCAGCCCCAGCACAGATACGCAGTATTTT. This translates into CASSPSTDTQYF. The rearrangement joins TRBV9 to TRBJ2-3; D not resolved. The germline V gene encodes CDR1 SGDLS and CDR2 YYNGEE. Trimming stripped 4 bases from V and 0 bases from J, with 3 bases between. CDR3 length equals 12 residues.

This chain connects TRBV19 to TRBJ2-7, with D hard to call. Germline loops: CDR1 LNHDA, CDR2 SQIVND (reference sequence). The germline V and J ends were trimmed by 4 bases and 2 bases, with 12 bases remaining between them. The CDR3 consists of 14 residues. In nucleotides, the CDR3 is TGTGCCAGTAGTACGGCCCTGGGGACCTACGAGCAGTACTTC. It codes for CASSTALGTYEQYF.